Described below is a single TCR beta chain sequence and its context. As processed by the authors: Nucleated cell number was recorded as an estimate derived from reference gene primer amplification. TCRdb keeps only in-frame clones here, not all; method: immunoSEQ multiplex PCR. The V and J calls and clone size are taken from that table; D and trimming were inferred from the DNA. Here the sample spans some 110,000 clones, 80% to 90% being singletons. This sample was included in a study of blood T cell repertoires in COVID-19. This clonotype was sampled from a man aged 45 to 65 with acute or convalescent COVID-19. Sequences were obtained from peripheral blood.

The CDR3 loop reads CASSPRGGDTGELFF. In nucleotides, the CDR3 is TGCGCCAGCAGCCCCCGGGGTGGGGACACCGGGGAGCTGTTTTTT. V and J are TRBV5-1 and TRBJ2-2, with D possibly matching TRBD2 (5 bases). V lost 4 bases and J 3 bases, leaving 13 bases between the germline ends. This CDR3 contains 15 residues. Germline-derived CDR1 and CDR2 are SGHRS and YFSETQ.